These 12 T cell receptor beta chains originate from one sample sequenced in a study of cytomegalovirus exposure and HLA in healthy donors (dated by TCRdb to the late 2010s). Libraries were built with the immunoSEQ multiplex PCR assay. For the multiplex PCR, a mixture combining 60 forward primers for TCR Vbeta segments and 13 reverse primers for TCR Jbeta segments was used. Held by TCRdb, this immuneACCESS table contains in-frame sequences only and omits some clones. Under half of the omission traces to an unresolved V gene where checked; the cause of the rest is unknown. The sample yields 90,000 to 150,000 clones; around three quarters were counted once. Under 3.5% of the sample is in the top ten clones. The sequenced sample consisted of PBMCs. These TCRs come from a female donor in good health and CMV-seronegative.

The V call is TRBV19, the J call TRBJ1-5; tentatively, D is TRBD1 (5 bases). V lost 6 bases and J lost 0, with 9 bases in between. Germline V gene data show CDR1 as LNHDA and CDR2 as SQIVND (reference sequence). The CDR3 contains 14 residues. The DNA of the CDR3 is TGTGCCAGTAGCCCGACAGTTAGCAATCAGCCCCAGCATTTT. Its protein is CASSPTVSNQPQHF. The full variable domain, with the rest looked up from reference TRBV19 and TRBJ1-5, is DGGITQSPKYLFRKEGQNVTLSCEQNLNHDAMYWYRQDPGQGLRLIYYSQIVNDFQKGDIAEGYSVSREKKESFPLTVTSAQKNPTAFYLCASSPTVSNQPQHFGDGTRLSIL.

This sequence joins TRBV18 and TRBJ2-5; D remains unclear. V lost 0 bases, J lost 1 base, and 6 bases lay in between. CDR1 is KGHSH, CDR2 LQKENI, per germline. The CDR3 extends over 14 amino acids. CDR3 amino acids: CASSPPLLQETQYF. CDR3 bases: TGTGCCAGCTCACCACCACTGCTCCAAGAGACCCAGTACTTC. Drawing the rest from reference TRBV18 and TRBJ2-5, the complete variable domain is NAGVMQNPRHLVRRRGQEARLRCSPMKGHSHVYWYRQLPEEGLKFMVYLQKENIIDESGMPKERFSAEFPKEGPSILRIQQVVRGDSAAYFCASSPPLLQETQYFGPGTRLLVL.

This chain uses TRBV2 with TRBJ2-1, with D maybe TRBD2 (6 bases). Germline-derived CDR1 and CDR2 are SNHLY and FYNNEI. The CDR3 sequence is 13 residues long. Between the trimmed V and J ends, which lost 5 bases and 8 bases, there was a span of 13 bases. In DNA, the CDR3 is TGTGCCAGCAGTAGAGGACTAAAGGATGAGCAGTTCTTC. It yields the protein CASSRGLKDEQFF.

This chain links TRBV5-4 with TRBJ1-4; TRBD1 is a possible D gene (5 bases). CDR3 length: 14 residues. Germline assignment: CDR1 SGHNT and CDR2 YYREEE (reference sequence). V lost 1 base and J lost 3, with 7 bases in between. The DNA of the CDR3 is TGTGCCAGCAGCTTGCGGGGGGCTAATGAAAAACTGTTTTTT. Amino acids: CASSLRGANEKLFF.

V and J are TRBV30 and TRBJ1-5; weak D call: TRBD1 (5 bases). V gave up 4 bases and J gave up 4 bases, with 14 bases separating them. Germline V lookup: CDR1 GTSNPN, CDR2 SVGIG (reference sequence). This CDR3 contains 14 residues. The CDR3 loop is CAWNRWGVNQPQHF. The DNA for the CDR3 is TGTGCCTGGAACCGGTGGGGGGTAAATCAGCCCCAGCATTTT.

This clone was seen once. V gene TRBV5-1 combines with J gene TRBJ1-5, with a possible D match to TRBD1 (5 bases). Per germline, CDR1 SGHRS and CDR2 YFSETQ. The CDR3 has 15 amino acids. Trimming stripped 1 base from V and 0 bases from J, with 8 bases between. DNA of the CDR3: TGCGCCAGCAGCTTGTCCGGGGGTAGCAATCAGCCCCAGCATTTT. Its translation is CASSLSGGSNQPQHF.

V gene TRBV9 combines with J gene TRBJ2-3; 7 nucleotides align to TRBD2. CDR1 SGDLS and CDR2 YYNGEE come from the germline V gene. V shed 4 bases and J 4 bases; nucleotides not matched to a gene: 12. This CDR3 contains 16 residues. CDR3 residues: CASSHGPSGEPDTQYF. The CDR3 bases are TGTGCCAGCAGCCATGGTCCAAGCGGGGAACCAGATACGCAGTATTTT.

The chain uses TRBV2 and TRBJ1-1; possibly TRBD1 for D (5 bases). V was clipped by 4 bases and J by 4 bases, with 10 bases between them. Per germline, CDR1 SNHLY and CDR2 FYNNEI. CDR3 size: 13 residues. CDR3 sequence: CASSVKGRTEAFF. CDR3 nucleotide sequence: TGTGCCAGCAGTGTGAAGGGGCGCACTGAAGCTTTCTTT.

The chain combines TRBV10-1 with TRBJ1-6, with unresolved D. This CDR3 has 15 amino acids. Trimming took off 2 bases at V and 5 bases at J, with 10 bases between the two ends. Germline CDR1 WNHNN, CDR2 SYGVQD (reference sequence). The DNA of the CDR3 is TGCGCCAGCAGTGAGGAATCCAGGAATAATTCACCCCTCCACTTT. It encodes CASSEESRNNSPLHF.

This rearrangement joins TRBV7-8 to TRBJ1-2; 7 positions match TRBD1. The V segment lost 1 base and the J segment 4 bases; nucleotides outside the gene matches: 0. This CDR3 spans 13 amino acids. Germline V gene data show CDR1 as SGHVS and CDR2 as FQNEAQ. CDR3 in DNA: TGTGCCAGCAGCTTAGGACAGGGCTATGGCTACACCTTC. Its translation is CASSLGQGYGYTF.

This chain connects TRBV27 to TRBJ1-5; TRBD1 is a possible D gene (5 bases). Germline-derived CDR1 and CDR2 are MNHEY and SMNVEV (reference sequence). Trimming pared 6 bases from V and 7 bases from J, leaving 13 bases between. This CDR3 contains 13 residues. CDR3 coding DNA: TGTGCCAGCAGGCAGGGTGCCGGACAGCCCCAGCATTTT. It is translated as CASRQGAGQPQHF.

The rearrangement joins TRBV27 to TRBJ2-7; 9 positions match TRBD1. The CDR3 loop spans 13 amino acids. The V segment lost 5 bases and the J segment 3 bases; nucleotides outside the gene matches: 2. Germline values: CDR1 MNHEY, CDR2 SMNVEV (reference sequence). The chain's CDR3 is CASSEDRGYEQYF. CDR3 DNA: TGTGCCAGCAGTGAGGACAGGGGCTACGAGCAGTACTTC.